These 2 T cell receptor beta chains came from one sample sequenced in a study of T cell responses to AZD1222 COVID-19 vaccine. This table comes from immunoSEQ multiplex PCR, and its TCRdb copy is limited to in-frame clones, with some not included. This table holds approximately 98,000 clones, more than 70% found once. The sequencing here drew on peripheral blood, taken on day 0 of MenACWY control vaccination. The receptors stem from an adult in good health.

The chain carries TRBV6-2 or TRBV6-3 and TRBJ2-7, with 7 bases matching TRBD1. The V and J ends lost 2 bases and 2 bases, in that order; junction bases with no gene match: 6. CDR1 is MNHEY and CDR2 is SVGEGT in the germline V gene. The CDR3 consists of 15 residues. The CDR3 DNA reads TGTGCCAGCAGTTACCCACGACAGGGTGCCTACGAGCAGTACTTC. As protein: CASSYPRQGAYEQYF.

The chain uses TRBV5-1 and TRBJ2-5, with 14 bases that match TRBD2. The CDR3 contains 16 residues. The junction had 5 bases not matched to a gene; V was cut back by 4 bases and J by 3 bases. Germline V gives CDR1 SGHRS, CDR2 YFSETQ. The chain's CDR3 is CASSTGLAGGKETQYF. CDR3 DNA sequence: TGCGCCAGCAGCACCGGACTAGCGGGGGGCAAAGAGACCCAGTACTTC.